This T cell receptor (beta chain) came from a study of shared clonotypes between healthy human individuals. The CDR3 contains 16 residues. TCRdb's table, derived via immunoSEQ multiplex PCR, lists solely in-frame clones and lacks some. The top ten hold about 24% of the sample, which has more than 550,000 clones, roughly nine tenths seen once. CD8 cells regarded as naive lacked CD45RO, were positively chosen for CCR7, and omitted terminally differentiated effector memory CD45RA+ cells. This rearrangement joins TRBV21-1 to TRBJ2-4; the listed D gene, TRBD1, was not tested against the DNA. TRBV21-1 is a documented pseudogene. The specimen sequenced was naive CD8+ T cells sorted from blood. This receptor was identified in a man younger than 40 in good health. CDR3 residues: CASSLRQGRGRNIQYF. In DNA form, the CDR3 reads TGTGCCAGCAGCCTCAGACAGGGAAGGGGACGGAACATTCAGTACTTC.